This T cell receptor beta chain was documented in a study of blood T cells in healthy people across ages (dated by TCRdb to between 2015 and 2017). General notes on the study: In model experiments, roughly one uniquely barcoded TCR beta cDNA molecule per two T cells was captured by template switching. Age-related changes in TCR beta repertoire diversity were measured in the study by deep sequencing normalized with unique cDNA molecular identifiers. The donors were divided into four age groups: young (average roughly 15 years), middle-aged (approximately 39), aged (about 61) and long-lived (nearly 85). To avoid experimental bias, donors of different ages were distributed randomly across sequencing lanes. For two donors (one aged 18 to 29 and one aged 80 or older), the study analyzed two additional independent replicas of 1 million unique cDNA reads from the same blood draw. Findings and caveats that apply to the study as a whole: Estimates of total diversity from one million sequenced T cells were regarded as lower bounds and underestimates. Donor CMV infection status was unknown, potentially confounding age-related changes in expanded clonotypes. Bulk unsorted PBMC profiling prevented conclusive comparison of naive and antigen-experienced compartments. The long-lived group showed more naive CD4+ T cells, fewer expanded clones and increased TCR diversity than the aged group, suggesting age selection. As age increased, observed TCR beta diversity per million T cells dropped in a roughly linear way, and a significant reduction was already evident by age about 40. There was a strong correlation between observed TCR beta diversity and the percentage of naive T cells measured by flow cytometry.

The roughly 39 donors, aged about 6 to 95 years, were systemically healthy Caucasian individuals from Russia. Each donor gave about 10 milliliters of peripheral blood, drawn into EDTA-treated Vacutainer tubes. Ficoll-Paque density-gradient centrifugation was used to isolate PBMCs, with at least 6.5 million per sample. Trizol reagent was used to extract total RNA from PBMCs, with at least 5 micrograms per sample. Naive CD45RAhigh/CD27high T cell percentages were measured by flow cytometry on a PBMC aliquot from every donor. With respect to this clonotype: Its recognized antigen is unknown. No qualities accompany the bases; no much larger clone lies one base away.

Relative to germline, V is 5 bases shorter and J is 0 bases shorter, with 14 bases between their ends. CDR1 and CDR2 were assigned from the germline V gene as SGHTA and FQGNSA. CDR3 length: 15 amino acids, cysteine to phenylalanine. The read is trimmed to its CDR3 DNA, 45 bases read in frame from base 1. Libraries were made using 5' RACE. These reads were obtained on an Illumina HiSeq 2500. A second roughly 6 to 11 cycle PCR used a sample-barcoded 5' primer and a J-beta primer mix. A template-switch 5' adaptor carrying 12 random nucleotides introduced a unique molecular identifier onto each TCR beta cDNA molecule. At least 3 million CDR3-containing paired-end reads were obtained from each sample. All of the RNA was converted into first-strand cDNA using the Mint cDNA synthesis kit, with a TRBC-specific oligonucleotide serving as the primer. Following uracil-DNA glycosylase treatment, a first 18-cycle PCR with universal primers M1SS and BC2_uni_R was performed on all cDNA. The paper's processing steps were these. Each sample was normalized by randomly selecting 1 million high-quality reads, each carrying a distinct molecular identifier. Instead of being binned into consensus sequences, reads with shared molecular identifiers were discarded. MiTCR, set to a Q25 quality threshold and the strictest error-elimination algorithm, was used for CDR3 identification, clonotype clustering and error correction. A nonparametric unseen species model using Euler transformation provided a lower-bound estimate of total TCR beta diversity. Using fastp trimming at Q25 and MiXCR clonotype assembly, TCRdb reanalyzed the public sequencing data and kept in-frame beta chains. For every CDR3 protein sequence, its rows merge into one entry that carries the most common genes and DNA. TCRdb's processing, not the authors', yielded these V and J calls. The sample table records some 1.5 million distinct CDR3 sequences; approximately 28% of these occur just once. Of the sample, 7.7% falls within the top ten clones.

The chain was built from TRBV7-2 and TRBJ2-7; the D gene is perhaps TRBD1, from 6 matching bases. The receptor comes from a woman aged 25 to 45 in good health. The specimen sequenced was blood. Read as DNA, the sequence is TGTGCCAGCAGCCCAATCCGACAGGACTCCTACGAGCAGTACTTC. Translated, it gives CASSPIRQDSYEQYF.